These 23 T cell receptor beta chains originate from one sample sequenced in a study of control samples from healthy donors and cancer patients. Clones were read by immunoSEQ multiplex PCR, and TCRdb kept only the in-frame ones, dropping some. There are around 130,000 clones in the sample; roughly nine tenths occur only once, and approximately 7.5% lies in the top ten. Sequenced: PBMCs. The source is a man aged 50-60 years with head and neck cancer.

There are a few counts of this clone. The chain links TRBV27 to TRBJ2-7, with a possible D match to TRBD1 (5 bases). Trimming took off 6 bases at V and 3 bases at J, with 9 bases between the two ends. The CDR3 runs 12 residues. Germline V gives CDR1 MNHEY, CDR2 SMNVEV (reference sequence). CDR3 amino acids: CASSPTGYEQYF. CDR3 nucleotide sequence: TGTGCCAGCAGCCCCACAGGCTACGAGCAGTACTTC.

CDR3 DNA sequence: TGTGCCAGCAGTCCTGCCGGGACTACGCAGTATTTT. Its protein is CASSPAGTTQYF. The V gene is TRBV6-5, the J gene TRBJ2-3; D tentatively reads TRBD1 or TRBD2 (5 bases each). This CDR3 comprises 12 residues. Germline V gives CDR1 MNHEY, CDR2 SVGAGI. V was cut by 5 bases and J by 8 bases, with 11 bases left in between.

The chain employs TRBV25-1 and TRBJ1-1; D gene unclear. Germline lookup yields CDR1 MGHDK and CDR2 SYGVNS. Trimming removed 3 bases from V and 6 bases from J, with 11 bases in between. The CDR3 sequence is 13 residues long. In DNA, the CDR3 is TGTGCCAGCAGTGATGGAGGTTTCGCTGAAGCTTTCTTT. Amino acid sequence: CASSDGGFAEAFF.

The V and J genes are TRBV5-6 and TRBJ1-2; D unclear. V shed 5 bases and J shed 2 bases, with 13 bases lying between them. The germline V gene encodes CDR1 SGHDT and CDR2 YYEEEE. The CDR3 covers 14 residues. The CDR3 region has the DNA TGTGCCAGCAGGATAAAAGGAGGGAACTATGGCTACACCTTC. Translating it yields CASRIKGGNYGYTF.

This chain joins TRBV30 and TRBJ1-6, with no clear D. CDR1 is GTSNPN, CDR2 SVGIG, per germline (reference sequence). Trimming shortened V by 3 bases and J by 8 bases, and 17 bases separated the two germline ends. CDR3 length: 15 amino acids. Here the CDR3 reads CAWRKTVFSHSPLHF. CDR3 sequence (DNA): TGTGCCTGGAGAAAAACGGTCTTCTCCCATTCACCCCTCCACTTT.

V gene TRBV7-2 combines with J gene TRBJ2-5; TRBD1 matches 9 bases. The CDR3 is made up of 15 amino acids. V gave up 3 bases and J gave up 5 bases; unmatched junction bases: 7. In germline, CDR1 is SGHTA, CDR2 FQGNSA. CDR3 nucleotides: TGTGCCAGCAGCTTTGGACAGGGGCGGTCGGAGACCCAGTACTTC. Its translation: CASSFGQGRSETQYF.

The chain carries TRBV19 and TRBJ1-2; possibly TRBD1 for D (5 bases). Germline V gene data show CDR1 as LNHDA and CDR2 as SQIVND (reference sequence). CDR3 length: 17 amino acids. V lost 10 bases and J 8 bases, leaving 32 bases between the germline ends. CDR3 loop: CATSGRRLVGALWGYTF. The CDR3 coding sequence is TGTGCCACCTCGGGACGTCGGCTGGTAGGGGCCCTATGGGGCTACACCTTC.

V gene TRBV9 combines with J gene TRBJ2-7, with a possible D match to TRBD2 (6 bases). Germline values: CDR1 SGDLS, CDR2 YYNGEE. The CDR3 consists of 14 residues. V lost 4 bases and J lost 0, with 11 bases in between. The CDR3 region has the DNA TGTGCCAGCAGCCGAATCGGGAGCTCCTACGAGCAGTACTTC. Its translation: CASSRIGSSYEQYF.

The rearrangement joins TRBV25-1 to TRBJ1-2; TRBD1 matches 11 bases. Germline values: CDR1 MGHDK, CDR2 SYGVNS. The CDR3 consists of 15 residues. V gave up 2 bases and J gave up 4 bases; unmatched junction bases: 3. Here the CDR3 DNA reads TGTGCCAGCAGTGAAGGGACAGGGGGAGGCTATGGCTACACCTTC. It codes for CASSEGTGGGYGYTF.

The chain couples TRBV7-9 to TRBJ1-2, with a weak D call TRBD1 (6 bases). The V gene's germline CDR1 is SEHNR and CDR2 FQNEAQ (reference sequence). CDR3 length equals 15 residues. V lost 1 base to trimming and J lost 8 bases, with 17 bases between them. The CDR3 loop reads CASSLGGQFSGGYTF. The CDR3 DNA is TGTGCCAGCAGCTTAGGTGGACAGTTTTCTGGCGGCTACACCTTC. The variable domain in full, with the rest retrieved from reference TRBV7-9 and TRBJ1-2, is DTGVSQNPRHKITKRGQNVTFRCDPISEHNRLYWYRQTLGQGPEFLTYFQNEAQLEKSRLLSDRFSAERPKGSFSTLEIQRTEQGDSAMYLCASSLGGQFSGGYTFGSGTRLTVV.

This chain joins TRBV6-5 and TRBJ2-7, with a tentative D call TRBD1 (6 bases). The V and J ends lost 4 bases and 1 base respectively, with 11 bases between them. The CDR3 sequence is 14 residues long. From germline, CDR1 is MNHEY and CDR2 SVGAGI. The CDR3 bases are TGTGCCAGCAGTTTCCAGGGGTGGTCCTACGAGCAGTACTTC. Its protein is CASSFQGWSYEQYF.

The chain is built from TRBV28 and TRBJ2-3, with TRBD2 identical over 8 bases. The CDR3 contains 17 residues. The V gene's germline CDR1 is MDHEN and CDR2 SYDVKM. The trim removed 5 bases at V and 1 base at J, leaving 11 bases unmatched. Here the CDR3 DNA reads TGTGCCAGCAGTCGTACTAGCGGAGCGAGGGGCACAGATACGCAGTATTTT. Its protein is CASSRTSGARGTDTQYF. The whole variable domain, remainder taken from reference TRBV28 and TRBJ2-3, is DVKVTQSSRYLVKRTGEKVFLECVQDMDHENMFWYRQDPGLGLRLIYFSYDVKMKEKGDIPEGYSVSREKKERFSLILESASTNQTSMYLCASSRTSGARGTDTQYFGPGTRLTVL.

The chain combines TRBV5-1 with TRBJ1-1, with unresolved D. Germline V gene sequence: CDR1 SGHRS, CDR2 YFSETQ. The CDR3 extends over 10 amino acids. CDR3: CARTNTEAFF. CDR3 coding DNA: TGCGCTAGGACGAACACTGAAGCTTTCTTT.

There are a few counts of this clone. For the CDR3, the DNA is TGTGCCAGTAGTCATATGATCTCCTACGAGCAGTACTTC. Amino acid sequence: CASSHMISYEQYF. This chain joins TRBV7-9 and TRBJ2-7; D gene uncertain. This CDR3 has 13 amino acids. The V end was cut by 9 bases, the J end by 0 bases, with 12 bases between. CDR1 SEHNR and CDR2 FQNEAQ come from the germline V gene (reference sequence). Drawing the rest from reference TRBV7-9 and TRBJ2-7, the complete variable domain is DTGVSQNPRHKITKRGQNVTFRCDPISEHNRLYWYRQTLGQGPEFLTYFQNEAQLEKSRLLSDRFSAERPKGSFSTLEIQRTEQGDSAMYLCASSHMISYEQYFGPGTRLTVT.

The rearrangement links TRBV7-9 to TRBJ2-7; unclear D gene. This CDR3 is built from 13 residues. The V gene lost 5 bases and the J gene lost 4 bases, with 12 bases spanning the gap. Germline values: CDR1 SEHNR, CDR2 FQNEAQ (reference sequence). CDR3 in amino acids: CASSLPIGYEQYF. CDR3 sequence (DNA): TGTGCCAGCAGCCTCCCCATCGGGTACGAGCAGTACTTC.

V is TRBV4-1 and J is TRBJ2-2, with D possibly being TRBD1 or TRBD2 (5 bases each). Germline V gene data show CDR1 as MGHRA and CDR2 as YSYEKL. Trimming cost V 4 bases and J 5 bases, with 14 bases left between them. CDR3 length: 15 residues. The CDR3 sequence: CASSLGVSETGELFF. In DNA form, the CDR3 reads TGCGCCAGCAGCCTGGGGGTTAGCGAAACCGGGGAGCTGTTTTTT.

In DNA form, the CDR3 reads TGTGCCAGCAGCAAAACCGGGACAGGGCCTAACTATGGCTACACCTTC. Protein product: CASSKTGTGPNYGYTF. This sequence joins TRBV27 and TRBJ1-2; 9 positions agree with TRBD1. The V segment lost 6 bases and the J segment 0 bases; nucleotides outside the gene matches: 8. From germline, CDR1 is MNHEY and CDR2 SMNVEV (reference sequence). The CDR3 extends over 16 amino acids.

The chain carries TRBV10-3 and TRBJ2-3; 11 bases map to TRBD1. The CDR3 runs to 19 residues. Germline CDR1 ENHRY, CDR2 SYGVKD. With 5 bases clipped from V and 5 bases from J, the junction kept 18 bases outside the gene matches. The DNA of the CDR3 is TGTGCCATCAGTAGGGACAGGGGGACTACACGGGGGTTTGTAGATACGCAGTATTTT. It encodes CAISRDRGTTRGFVDTQYF.

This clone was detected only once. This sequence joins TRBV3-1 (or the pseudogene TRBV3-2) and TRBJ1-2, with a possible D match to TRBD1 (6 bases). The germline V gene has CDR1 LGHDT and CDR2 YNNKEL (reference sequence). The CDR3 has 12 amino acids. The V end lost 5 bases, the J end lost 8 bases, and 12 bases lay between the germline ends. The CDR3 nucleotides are TGTGCCAGCAGCGCACAGGGTAACGGCTACACCTTC. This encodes CASSAQGNGYTF.

As DNA, the CDR3 is TGTGCCAGCAGCGTGGGGGCAGCTTCTGCGATGAACACTGAAGCTTTCTTT. Translated: CASSVGAASAMNTEAFF. The V gene is TRBV9, the J gene TRBJ1-1; tentative D call: TRBD1 (6 bases). Trimming took off 2 bases at V and 0 bases at J, with 17 bases between the two ends. CDR1 is SGDLS and CDR2 is YYNGEE in the germline V gene. The CDR3 runs 17 residues.

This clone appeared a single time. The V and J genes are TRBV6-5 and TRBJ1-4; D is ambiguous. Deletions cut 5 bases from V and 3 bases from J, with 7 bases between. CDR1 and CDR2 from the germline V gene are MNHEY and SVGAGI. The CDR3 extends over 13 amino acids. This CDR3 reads CASSRGPNEKLFF. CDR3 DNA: TGTGCCAGCAGTAGAGGACCTAATGAAAAACTGTTTTTT.

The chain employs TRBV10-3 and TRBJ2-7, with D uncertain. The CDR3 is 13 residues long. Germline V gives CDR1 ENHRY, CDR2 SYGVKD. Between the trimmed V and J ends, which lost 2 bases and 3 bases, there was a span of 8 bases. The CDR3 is CAISEGVFYEQYF. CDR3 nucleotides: TGTGCCATCAGTGAGGGGGTATTCTACGAGCAGTACTTC.

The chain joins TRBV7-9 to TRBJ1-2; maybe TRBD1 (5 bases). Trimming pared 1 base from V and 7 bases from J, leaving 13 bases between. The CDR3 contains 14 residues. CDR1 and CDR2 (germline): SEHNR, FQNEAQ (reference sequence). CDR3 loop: CASSLVGGIGGYTF. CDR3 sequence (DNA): TGTGCCAGCAGCTTAGTTGGGGGGATCGGTGGCTACACCTTC.